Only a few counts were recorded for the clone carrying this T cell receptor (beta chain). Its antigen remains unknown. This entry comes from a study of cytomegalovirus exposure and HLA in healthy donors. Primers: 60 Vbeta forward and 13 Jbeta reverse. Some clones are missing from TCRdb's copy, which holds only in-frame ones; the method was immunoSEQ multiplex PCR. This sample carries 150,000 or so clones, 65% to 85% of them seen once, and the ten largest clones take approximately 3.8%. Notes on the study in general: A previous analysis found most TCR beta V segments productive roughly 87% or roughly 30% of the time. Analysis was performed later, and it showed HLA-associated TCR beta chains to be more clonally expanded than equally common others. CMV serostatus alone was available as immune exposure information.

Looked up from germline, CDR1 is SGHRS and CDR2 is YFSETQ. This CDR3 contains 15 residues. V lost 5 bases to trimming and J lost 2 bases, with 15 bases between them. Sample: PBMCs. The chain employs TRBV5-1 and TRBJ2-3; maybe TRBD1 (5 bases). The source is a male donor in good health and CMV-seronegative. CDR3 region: CASRLQTGVTDTQYF. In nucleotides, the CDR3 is TGCGCCAGCAGACTCCAAACAGGAGTCACAGATACGCAGTATTTT.